This TCR beta chain came from a study of blood T cell repertoires in COVID-19. As for the study in general: Samples representing acute and convalescent COVID-19 were sourced from the United States, Italy and Spain. T cells, B-cell-depleted T cells, or PBMCs provided the cDNA or gDNA that served as material.

The CDR3 sequence is 14 residues long. V was pared by 0 bases and J by 8 bases, with 3 bases of the junction left unmatched. CDR1 MNHNY and CDR2 SVGAGI come from the germline V gene (reference sequence). Authors' methods: Estimated nucleated cell counts came from reference gene primer amplification. Data came from immunoSEQ multiplex PCR; TCRdb stores just in-frame clones and leaves some out. The V and J calls and the clone size are those of that table, but D and trimming were determined from the DNA. The table records 210,000 or so clones, 65% to 85% of them present only once. The Seattle site enrolled patients during active infection and followed them longitudinally.

This chain joins TRBV6-6 and TRBJ1-4, with 7 positions matching TRBD1. Input material: peripheral blood. This TCR came from a woman younger than 45 with COVID-19, enrolled during active disease. In nucleotides, the CDR3 is TGTGCCAGCAGTTACTCGCAGGGGGGAGAAAAACTGTTTTTT. This gives the protein CASSYSQGGEKLFF.